This TCR beta chain was observed in a study of T-cell reconstitution after alpha-beta-depleted transplantation in children. Unique molecular identifiers were incorporated during preparation of the TCRbeta library. TCRdb used MiXCR to reprocess the PCR reads, holding one entry per CDR3 protein. The sample holds approximately 510,000 distinct CDR3 sequences; about 16% are singletons and the top ten take 3.3%. Germline-derived CDR1 and CDR2 are GTSNPN and SVGIG (reference sequence). The V gene end was trimmed by 0 bases and the J gene end by 13 bases; junction bases not matched to a gene: 12. This CDR3 is built from 13 residues.

This clonotype originated in a human donor who donated a stem cell graft to a child with acute lymphoblastic leukemia. Sequenced material: PBMCs from the stem cell graft donor, taken from the stem cell graft. The V gene is TRBV30, the J gene TRBJ2-7, with 7 bases matching TRBD1. The CDR3 DNA is TGTGCCTGGAGTGTCCAAATTGGACAGGAGATTTACTTC. Translating it yields CAWSVQIGQEIYF.